Each of the 4 T cell receptor beta chains below was sequenced from the same sample in a study of blood T cell repertoires in COVID-19. Profiling relied on immunoSEQ multiplex PCR, and the TCRdb table lists in-frame clones only, not all of them. The sample records about 51,000 clones, around 90% being singletons. The specimen sequenced was peripheral blood. These TCRs come from a man in his fifties or sixties with acute or convalescent COVID-19.

This clone was counted a single time. The chain has TRBV3-1 (or the pseudogene TRBV3-2) and TRBJ1-1; possibly TRBD1 for D (6 bases). V was pared by 3 bases and J by 1 base, with 15 bases between. The germline gives CDR1 LGHDT, CDR2 YNNKEL (reference sequence). This CDR3 contains 16 residues. The CDR3 DNA reads as TGTGCCAGCAGCCAGGGGGGGACACCGTGGAACACTGAAGCTTTCTTT. Its translation is CASSQGGTPWNTEAFF.

This chain links TRBV2 with TRBJ2-6; weak D call: TRBD1 (6 bases). There are 16 residues in the CDR3. CDR1 and CDR2 from the germline V gene are SNHLY and FYNNEI. V shed 8 bases and J shed 0 bases, with 14 bases lying between them. For the CDR3, the DNA is TGTGCCAGCTGCCTAGGACAGCTCTCTGGGGCCAACGTCCTGACTTTC. Residues: CASCLGQLSGANVLTF.

V is TRBV5-4 and J is TRBJ2-1, with 7 bases that match TRBD1. This CDR3 is built from 15 residues. V gave up 1 base and J gave up 4 bases; unmatched junction bases: 5. The germline CDR1 and CDR2 sequences are SGHNT and YYREEE (reference sequence). The CDR3 nucleotides are TGTGCCAGCAGCTTGTCGGGACAGTCATACAATGAGCAGTTCTTC. Its protein is CASSLSGQSYNEQFF. Drawing the rest from reference TRBV5-4 and TRBJ2-1, the complete variable domain is ETGVTQSPTHLIKTRGQQVTLRCSSQSGHNTVSWYQQALGQGPQFIFQYYREEENGRGNFPPRFSGLQFPNYSSELNVNALELDDSALYLCASSLSGQSYNEQFFGPGTRLTVL.

For the CDR3, the DNA is TGTGCCAGCAGCGTAAGTTGGCGGTCCTATGGCTACACCTTC. It encodes CASSVSWRSYGYTF. V and J are TRBV9 and TRBJ1-2; D ambiguous. CDR3 length: 14 amino acids. The germline V gene encodes CDR1 SGDLS and CDR2 YYNGEE. V was cut by 1 base and J by 4 bases, with 11 bases left in between.